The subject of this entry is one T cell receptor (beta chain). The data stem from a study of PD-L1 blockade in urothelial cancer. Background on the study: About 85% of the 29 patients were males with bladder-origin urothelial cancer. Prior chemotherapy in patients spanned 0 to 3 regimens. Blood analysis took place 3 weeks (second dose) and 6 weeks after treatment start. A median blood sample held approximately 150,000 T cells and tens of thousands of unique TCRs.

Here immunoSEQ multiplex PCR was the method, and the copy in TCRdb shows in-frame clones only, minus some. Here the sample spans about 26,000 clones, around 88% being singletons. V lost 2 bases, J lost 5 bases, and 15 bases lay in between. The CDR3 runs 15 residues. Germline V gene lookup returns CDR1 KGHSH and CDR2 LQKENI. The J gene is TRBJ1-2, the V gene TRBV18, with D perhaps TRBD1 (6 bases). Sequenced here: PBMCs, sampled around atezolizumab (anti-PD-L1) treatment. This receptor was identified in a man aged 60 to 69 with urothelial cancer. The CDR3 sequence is CASSPAGAEMYGYTF. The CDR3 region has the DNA TGTGCCAGCTCACCAGCAGGGGCCGAGATGTATGGCTACACCTTC.